This T cell receptor beta chain is drawn from a study of response to subunit inactivated influenza vaccine. Overall study findings and caveats: That few new T cells are recruited by each seasonal influenza vaccination was the authors' suggestion.

This clonotype was observed a handful of times. As yet, its antigen is unknown. TCRdb ran MiXCR on the RT-PCR reads and lists one entry per CDR3 protein. Of more than 150,000 distinct CDR3 sequences in the sample, about 11% were seen once. The germline CDR1 and CDR2 sequences are MNHEY and SVGEGT. The trim removed 5 bases at V and 1 base at J, leaving 10 bases unmatched. The CDR3 contains 16 residues. The chain recombines TRBV6-2 or TRBV6-3 with TRBJ2-5, with 7 bases lining up with TRBD1. Specimen: CD8+ T cells sorted from PBMCs, collected around 2 years after vaccination. The receptor comes from a man aged 50 to 75 who received an inactivated influenza vaccine. The CDR3 DNA follows: TGTGCCAGCAGTGGAGGACAGGACCTCGCCCAAGAGACCCAGTACTTC. Its protein product is CASSGGQDLAQETQYF.